Detailed here is one T cell receptor beta chain. Other DNA sequences in this specimen translate into the identical CDR3. This specimen comes from a study of shared clonotypes between healthy human individuals. Assay used: immunoSEQ multiplex PCR; TCRdb lists only in-frame clones, some missing. The sample consists of over a million clones, approximately 98% of them appearing once. V lost 3 bases, J lost 0 bases, and 5 bases lay in between. CDR3 length equals 13 residues. Germline-derived CDR1 and CDR2 are SGHAT and FQNNGV. The TCR was taken from a man younger than 45 in good health. The V gene is TRBV11-2, the J gene TRBJ2-5; D call uncertain. The specimen sequenced was naive CD4+ T cells sorted from blood. Described subset: CD45RA+ positively selected. The CDR3 sequence is CASSFSYQETQYF. CDR3 DNA: TGTGCCAGCAGCTTTTCCTACCAAGAGACCCAGTACTTC.